This T cell receptor (beta chain) was profiled in a study of T cell clonality in common variable immunodeficiency (dated by TCRdb to between 2014 and 2016). Overall study results and their limits: Correlations between repertoire features and clinical complications were limited by patient heterogeneity within the CVID cohort. TCRbeta clonality was higher in CVID subjects than in healthy controls (t-test p = 0.018), and the increase was most characteristic of about a third of subjects. According to the authors, figuring out what caused the increased clonality in CVID would require sequencing the repertoires of T cell subpopulations. CVID subjects shared fewer TCRbeta clones with each other than healthy controls did (p < 0.0001). CVID TCRbeta sequences reportedly showed fewer deletions and N-nucleotide insertions and lacked highly modified clones with 13 or more V deletions. Despite equal DNA input, controls averaged around 87,000 unique sequences per sample versus roughly 30,000 in CVID samples.

For sequencing, equivalent amounts of genomic DNA were input from CVID and control samples. For every sample, a 60 bp segment covering the rearranged TCRbeta CDR3 region was amplified and then sequenced. The immunoSEQ assay, a bias-corrected multiplex PCR with high-throughput sequencing, was employed for TCRbeta amplification. In the paper's pipeline: Every unique nucleotide sequence was considered a clone and was annotated with V, D and J genes, copy number and frequency. Sequences were labeled productive if in frame, and non-productive if out of frame or containing stop codons. As previously described, clonality was calculated on the basis of Shannon's entropy. Mean CDR3 Kyte-Doolittle hydropathy was derived from the predicted amino acid sequences of productive clones. Hierarchical clustering of scaled V gene usage was performed with the R hclust function using Manhattan distance and complete linkage. Clone sharing by CDR3 amino acid sequence was assessed by resampling 12 repertoires per group over 100 rounds. The repertoires were screened for 60 to 85 published EBV-specific TCRbeta sequences and roughly 240 published CMV-specific TCRbeta sequences. Analysis left out a couple of CVID samples that produced under 10,000 sequences, so 35 to 50 CVID repertoires remained. TCRdb took over this immuneACCESS table, retaining in-frame rearrangements with V and J assigned. Such tables are incomplete; in checked studies, under half of the missing clones stem from an unresolved V gene, and the remainder is unexplained. V and J calls and clone size are as listed in that table; D and trimming were resolved from the DNA. This sample has some 40,000 clones in the table, none counted a single time. The ten largest make up around 2.6% of the sample.

The sample holds many counts of this clone. It lacks a known antigen. Both CVID patients and healthy controls were predominantly of Caucasian heritage. Heparinized peripheral whole blood samples of roughly 5 to 8 ml were obtained from each donor. Genomic DNA from adults with common variable immune deficiency (CVID) and from healthy adult controls was the source for sequencing TCRbeta CDR3 repertoires. There were around 22 healthy adult volunteers in the control group (around twelve female and 10 or so male), ranging in age from about 20 to 70 years, with a mean age of around 35. Diluted blood was density-centrifuged over Hypaque 1077 or Ficoll-Paque to isolate peripheral blood mononuclear cells. Genomic DNA was obtained from unsorted mononuclear cells using either Qiagen column purification or a centrifugation-based method. The specimen was peripheral blood mononuclear cells. This clonotype originated in a person aged 18 to 75 in good health.

CDR3 bases read: TGTGCCAGCAAAGTGGGAGGAACAGGACAGGAGCACACCGGGGAG. The translation is CASKVGGTGQEHTGE. The CDR3 in full is CASKVGGTGQEHTGELFF. Recombination joined TRBV28 with TRBJ2-2; perhaps TRBD1 is the D gene, with 7 bases matching. The read halts 3 residues ahead of the CDR3 end, with the missing end drawn from the germline J gene. Counted from cysteine to phenylalanine, this CDR3 has 18 amino acids. The CDR3 was read in part: 45 bases, with the frame set at base 1. V is reduced by 7 bases and J by 3 bases, leaving a spacing of 24 bases between them. As encoded in the germline V gene, CDR1 is MDHEN while CDR2 is SYDVKM.